This T cell receptor beta chain was captured in a study of cytomegalovirus exposure and HLA in healthy donors. CDR3 length: 15 amino acids. Per the germline V gene, CDR1 is SEHNR and CDR2 is FQNEAQ (reference sequence). The junction had 6 bases not matched to a gene; V was cut back by 4 bases and J by 3 bases. Amplification used 60 Vbeta primers and 13 Jbeta primers. The table came from immunoSEQ multiplex PCR; TCRdb's copy has only in-frame clones and leaves some out. The sample includes about 150,000 clones, roughly four fifths seen only once; the top ten take over 1.2%. On this clone itself: What it binds is unknown.

Study results and caveats: Associated with cytomegalovirus, according to the listing, were 150 to 200 TCR beta chains.

The sequence derives from a young man in good health and CMV-seronegative. Input material: PBMCs. This chain joins TRBV7-9 and TRBJ2-1, with 7 bases matching TRBD2. CDR3 loop: CASSSSGTYYNEQFF. The CDR3 bases are TGTGCCAGCAGCTCTAGCGGAACCTACTACAATGAGCAGTTCTTC.